This record concerns one T cell receptor (beta chain) sequence. What it binds is unknown. The junction does not match germline at one end; this may be a read error. These data originate in a study of cytomegalovirus exposure and HLA in healthy donors. Broader study findings: Information on immune exposure was restricted to one variable (CMV serostatus). TRBV6-2, TRBV6-3 and some other V segments were excluded as indistinguishable.

A multiplex PCR was run with 60 Vbeta primers and 13 Jbeta primers. Authors' methods: Per a later analysis, the number of unique TCR beta chains was some 80 million, of which roughly 10 million were shared. Assay: immunoSEQ multiplex PCR; the TCRdb copy retains only in-frame clones and omits some. The DNA was the basis for D and trimming; V, J and clone size are from that table. The table lists about 160,000 clones, around 76% of them singletons. The germline V gene has CDR1 SEHNR and CDR2 FQNEAQ (reference sequence). This CDR3 has 16 residues. It was healthy bone marrow donors who served as donors. The sample taken for sequencing was PBMCs. The clonotype was recovered from a man aged 55 to 70 in good health and CMV-seronegative. This rearrangement joins TRBV7-9 to TRBJ2-7; possibly TRBD1 for D (5 bases). The CDR3 DNA follows: TGTTCCAGCAGCCTCCCGACCGCAGGGTACTCCTACGAGCAGTACTTC. Translation: CSSSLPTAGYSYEQYF.